These T cell receptor beta chains were read from a single sample in a study of blood T cell repertoires in COVID-19. The repertoire was sequenced with immunoSEQ multiplex PCR; TCRdb's copy has only in-frame clones and lacks some. The repertoire includes more than 55,000 clones, 60% to 85% of them detected once, and roughly 3.2% sits in the top ten. Sequences were obtained from peripheral blood. All receptors derive from a man aged 60 to 69 with acute or convalescent COVID-19. CDR3s include the opening cysteine and the closing phenylalanine or tryptophan. A D gene is named only where the DNA matches it firmly. Clone size is stated in some rows and not others, as once, few, many or a class when expanded.

>.|TRBJ2-3|.|TRBV27
TGTGCCAGCTGTAGGGGGGGGGACACAGATACGCAGTATTTT
CASCRGGDTDTQYF
>.|TRBJ2-7|TRBD1|TRBV28
TGTGCCAGCAGTTTGTGGAGGACAGGGCCCGCGGGGGAGCAGTACTTC
CASSLWRTGPAGEQYF
>once|TRBJ2-1|.|TRBV27
TGTGCCGCCGCCAGGGGTGATTCCTACAATGAGCAGTTCTTC
CAAARGDSYNEQFF
>.|TRBJ1-4|TRBD1|TRBV29-1
TGCAGCGTTACCCAGGGGGCAGCTAATGAAAAACTGTTTTTT
CSVTQGAANEKLFF
>.|TRBJ2-5|.|TRBV21-1
TGTGCCAGCAGCAAAAGGGTCAGGGGTCTGGAGACCCAGTACTTC
CASSKRVRGLETQYF
>.|TRBJ2-7|.|TRBV21-1
TGTGCCAGCGGATGGGGGGACTCCTACGAGCAGTACTTC
CASGWGDSYEQYF
>once|TRBJ2-3|.|TRBV18
TGTGCCAGCTCACAGGGGTGGACAGATACGCAGTATTTT
CASSQGWTDTQYF
>.|TRBJ1-2|TRBD1|TRBV19
TGTGCCAGTAACCGGCGAACAGGGGCTCCCTATGGCTACACCTTC
CASNRRTGAPYGYTF
>.|TRBJ2-7|.|TRBV14
TGTGCCAGCAGCCAAACAGGCCGCTCCTACGAGCAGTACTTC
CASSQTGRSYEQYF
>.|TRBJ1-3|.|TRBV30
TGTGCCTGGAGTTTGGGGGGGACCAGGTATTTT
CAWSLGGTRYF
>.|TRBJ2-1|TRBD1|TRBV5-6
TGTGCCAGCAGCTTACCTCCGGGACAGGGAAATGAGCAGTTCTTC
CASSLPPGQGNEQFF
>.|TRBJ1-6|TRBD1|TRBV14
TGTGCCAGCAGCCATGACAGGGATACTTCACCCCTCCACTTT
CASSHDRDTSPLHF
>.|TRBJ1-2|TRBD1|TRBV28
TGTGCCAGCAGAGACTTAATGAGACAGGGGTCCCCTTCTAACTATGGCTACACCTTC
CASRDLMRQGSPSNYGYTF
>.|TRBJ1-3|TRBD1|TRBV4-1
TGCGCCAGCAGCCAACGACAGGGGTTTGGGCCCGGAAACACCATATATTTT
CASSQRQGFGPGNTIYF
>.|TRBJ2-1|TRBD2|TRBV6-1
TGTGCCAGCAGTGAATTTTTGACTAGCGGGGGGGCCGCATACAATGAGCAGTTCTTC
CASSEFLTSGGAAYNEQFF
>.|TRBJ1-2|TRBD1|TRBV11-2
TGTGCCAGCAGCTTAACCCCGGACAGGGTTTATGGCTACACCTTC
CASSLTPDRVYGYTF
>.|TRBJ2-7|.|TRBV7-8
TGTGCCAGCAGCTTAGCCCTGGGGCCAGAAGGATATGCCTACGAGCAGTACTTC
CASSLALGPEGYAYEQYF
>few|TRBJ2-1|TRBD2|TRBV7-3
TGTGCCAGCAGCTCAGCGGGGGGTGGCTACAATGAGCAGTTCTTC
CASSSAGGGYNEQFF
>.|TRBJ1-1|.|TRBV20-1
TGCAGTGCTAGTAAGCCGGCGGCCACTGAAGCTTTCTTT
CSASKPAATEAFF
>.|TRBJ1-5|TRBD1|TRBV12-3/TRBV12-4
TGTGCCAGCAGCCCATCGACAGGGTTGCCCCAGCATTTT
CASSPSTGLPQHF
>few|TRBJ1-5|TRBD1|TRBV4-1
TGCGCCAGCAGCCAAGAGTGGGGACAGGTATCGGCTTTTGGCAATCAGCCCCAGCATTTT
CASSQEWGQVSAFGNQPQHF
>.|TRBJ1-4|.|TRBV19
TGTGCCAGTAGTATGGCGGGCGATGGAACTAATGAAAAACTGTTTTTT
CASSMAGDGTNEKLFF
>.|TRBJ1-2|.|TRBV5-1
TGCGCCAGCAGCTTGGCCTCCAGGCTCGGAGGCTACACCTTC
CASSLASRLGGYTF
>.|TRBJ1-2|TRBD1|TRBV13
TGTGCCAGCAGCGTAGGGCCGGGACAGGGTAACTATGGCTACACCTTC
CASSVGPGQGNYGYTF
>.|TRBJ2-5|.|TRBV6-6
TGTGCCAGCCGACGGGAAGAGACCCAGTACTTC
CASRREETQYF
>.|TRBJ2-7|TRBD1|TRBV27
TGTGCCAGCGGACGGACAGGAGTTCTCTCCTACGAGCAGTACTTC
CASGRTGVLSYEQYF
>.|TRBJ1-1|TRBD1|TRBV12-5
TGTGCTAGTGGTTTGGTACAGGGGTACACTGAAGCTTTCTTT
CASGLVQGYTEAFF
>.|TRBJ1-5|.|TRBV6-6
TGTGCCAGCATTGCTCAGATTTTTCAGCCCCAGCATTTT
CASIAQIFQPQHF
>.|TRBJ2-7|.|TRBV12-3/TRBV12-4
TGTGCCAGCAGTTATACGGGGGTGCAGTACTTC
CASSYTGVQYF
>.|TRBJ2-7|.|TRBV18
TGTGCCAGCTCACCAGGGGCGTCCTACGAGCAGTACTTC
CASSPGASYEQYF
>.|TRBJ1-4|.|TRBV14
TGTGCCAGCAGAAGTAACCGGGATAGCAGTGAAAAACTGTTTTTT
CASRSNRDSSEKLFF
>.|TRBJ1-5|.|TRBV19
TGTGCCAGTTCTCGCTATGTGGAAGGGCCGGGGGGCAATCAGCCCCAGCATTTT
CASSRYVEGPGGNQPQHF
>.|TRBJ1-4|.|TRBV18
TGTGCCAGCTCACCACGAGGGGGAGTAGGTGAAAAACTGTTTTTT
CASSPRGGVGEKLFF
>.|TRBJ2-3|.|TRBV5-6
TGTGCCAGCAGCTTCCGCCACAGGGCGAGCACAGATACGCAGTATTTT
CASSFRHRASTDTQYF
>.|TRBJ1-1|.|TRBV19
TGTGCCAGTAGAGGGGGGGGCAATACTGAAGCTTTCTTT
CASRGGGNTEAFF
>few|TRBJ2-7|.|TRBV7-9
TGTGCCAGCAGCCCTAAGGGCGCCGGGCCGGGAATATACGAGCAGTACTTC
CASSPKGAGPGIYEQYF